This T cell receptor beta chain comes out of a study of cytomegalovirus exposure and HLA in healthy donors. Using immunoSEQ multiplex PCR, the repertoire was profiled, and TCRdb retains in-frame clones only, with some absent. The data contain 45,000 to 65,000 clones, roughly 89% of them singletons. Germline CDR1 reads MRHNA; CDR2 reads SNTAGT. The CDR3 is 17 amino acids. Trimming took off 0 bases at V and 6 bases at J, with 21 bases between the two ends. The chain joins TRBV6-4 to TRBJ2-7; D call uncertain. Source material: PBMCs. This TCR derives from a woman between 18 and 29 years old in good health and CMV-seropositive. This chain's CDR3 is CASSDSIVPGPVAEQYF. The CDR3 coding sequence is TGTGCCAGCAGTGACTCGATCGTCCCAGGCCCAGTCGCCGAGCAGTACTTC.